The 32 T cell receptor beta chains below come from one sample, sequenced in a study of blood T cells in healthy people across ages. Sample-barcoded 5' priming and a J-beta primer mix drove a second PCR of about 6 to 12 cycles. TCRdb used MiXCR to reprocess the 5' RACE reads, holding one entry per CDR3 protein. The sample comprises 500,000 to 550,000 distinct CDR3 sequences, about 25% of which are singletons, and 8.7% rests with the top ten. Another study also made use of these data, one on T cells of mothers and their children.

The sequenced sample was blood. These receptors were taken from a boy younger than 18 in good health.

In this sample, this clonotype turned up a few times. The gene calls are TRBV28 and TRBJ1-2, with 7 bases aligning to TRBD1. The germline V gene encodes CDR1 MDHEN and CDR2 SYDVKM. The CDR3 has 13 amino acids. Trimming cost V 5 bases and J 8 bases; bases outside gene matches: 8. The CDR3 spells CASSVYRGAGYTF. The CDR3 DNA reads TGTGCCAGCAGTGTCTACAGGGGAGCCGGCTACACCTTC.

This clonotype was seen a handful of times. The rearrangement links TRBV9 to TRBJ2-2, with a possible D match to TRBD2 (5 bases). The germline V and J ends were trimmed by 4 bases and 7 bases, with 11 bases remaining between them. The CDR3 runs 13 residues. Germline loops: CDR1 SGDLS, CDR2 YYNGEE. CDR3 nucleotide sequence: TGTGCCAGCAGCTCGGGGTATCACGGGGAGCTGTTTTTT. Protein product: CASSSGYHGELFF.

This clonotype came up many times. The genes are TRBV9 and TRBJ2-4; maybe TRBD2 (5 bases). Germline V gives CDR1 SGDLS, CDR2 YYNGEE. With 0 bases removed from V and 1 base from J, the gap between germline ends came to 5 bases. This CDR3 has 14 residues. Written as DNA, the CDR3 is TGTGCCAGCAGCGTAGGAGGGGCCAAAAACATTCAGTACTTC. This sequence encodes CASSVGGAKNIQYF. Combining the CDR3 with reference TRBV9 and TRBJ2-4 gives the whole variable domain DSGVTQTPKHLITATGQRVTLRCSPRSGDLSVYWYQQSLDQGLQFLIQYYNGEERAKGNILERFSAQQFPDLHSELNLSSLELGDSALYFCASSVGGAKNIQYFGAGTRLSVL.

CDR3 bases: TGTGCCAGCAGCGAAGACCCGACAGGGGGCAGGAAGACCCAGTACTTC. This codes for CASSEDPTGGRKTQYF. The V call is TRBV7-2, the J call TRBJ2-5; 10 positions agree with TRBD1. V lost 5 bases, J lost 6 bases, and 12 bases stayed unmatched. Germline CDR1 reads SGHTA; CDR2 reads FQGNSA. The CDR3 length is 16 residues.

This clonotype was detected a few times. V is TRBV7-9 and J is TRBJ2-2; maybe TRBD2 (5 bases). Trimming left V 5 bases short and J 6 bases short, with 13 bases between. The CDR3 is 14 amino acids. Germline CDR1 reads SEHNR; CDR2 reads FQNEAQ (reference sequence). The CDR3, as DNA: TGTGCCAGCAGCCCCCCCACGGGGTCCGGGGAGCTGTTTTTT. Protein: CASSPPTGSGELFF.

Only a few counts were recorded for this clonotype. This rearrangement joins TRBV5-1 to TRBJ2-1; either TRBD1 or TRBD2 may fit D (6 bases each). The CDR3 is 15 amino acids. Germline-derived CDR1 and CDR2 are SGHRS and YFSETQ. V was clipped by 4 bases and J by 5 bases, with 16 bases between them. The CDR3 sequence: CASSLNEGGDNEQFF. DNA of the CDR3: TGCGCCAGCAGCCTGAATGAGGGGGGCGACAATGAGCAGTTCTTC.

The DNA of the CDR3 is TGTGCCAGCAGACCCGTATCAGAGAATGAGCAGTTCTTC. Its translation is CASRPVSENEQFF. The rearrangement uses TRBV6-5 and TRBJ2-1; D remains unclear. The CDR3 contains 13 residues. The germline gives CDR1 MNHEY, CDR2 SVGAGI. Trimming removed 6 bases at V and 7 bases at J, with 13 bases between.

This clonotype was counted only a few times. The chain employs TRBV9 and TRBJ2-1; D is undetermined. The CDR3 sequence is 13 residues long. Trimming cost V 0 bases and J 4 bases, with 5 bases left between them. Per germline, CDR1 SGDLS and CDR2 YYNGEE. The CDR3 loop reads CASSVGSYNEQFF. The CDR3 bases are TGTGCCAGCAGCGTAGGCAGTTACAATGAGCAGTTCTTC.

This clonotype was seen a handful of times. Compared with germline, one end of the junction differs, possibly owing to a read error. V usage is TRBV5-6 and J usage is TRBJ2-5; a possible D gene is TRBD1 (5 bases). Germline V gives CDR1 SGHDT, CDR2 YYEEEE. The CDR3 covers 14 residues. CDR3 residues: CASNLGQGIETQYF. CDR3 DNA sequence: TGTGCCAGCAACTTGGGCCAGGGAATAGAGACCCAGTACTTC. Full variable domain (remainder filled in from reference TRBV5-6 and TRBJ2-5): DAGVTQSPTHLIKTRGQQVTLRCSPKSGHDTVSWYQQALGQGPQFIFQYYEEEERQRGNFPDRFSGHQFPNYSSELNVNALLLGDSALYLCASNLGQGIETQYFGPGTRLLVL.

In this sample, this clonotype turned up once. The chain joins TRBV24-1 to TRBJ1-2, with D uncertain. Looked up from germline, CDR1 is KGHDR and CDR2 is SFDVKD. CDR3 length equals 13 residues. The ends were cut back, 0 bases at V and 6 bases at J, with 7 bases in the middle. The CDR3 spells CATSDLKDDGYTF. CDR3 bases: TGTGCCACCAGTGATTTGAAAGACGATGGCTACACCTTC.

The chain carries TRBV29-1 and TRBJ1-1; D uncertain. CDR3 length equals 13 residues. Germline V gene sequence: CDR1 SQVTM, CDR2 ANQGSEA. V was cut by 3 bases and J by 4 bases, with 12 bases left in between. The CDR3 loop is CSVDFGVATEAFF. Written as DNA, the CDR3 is TGCAGCGTTGATTTCGGGGTGGCCACTGAAGCTTTCTTT.

Details on this clonotype: The junction departs from the called germline gene at one end, perhaps through a read error. The chain joins TRBV9 to TRBJ1-2; D is perhaps TRBD1 (5 bases). The CDR3 is 12 amino acids. Germline values: CDR1 SGDLS, CDR2 YYNGEE. CDR3 residues: CASRVPGESYTF. The CDR3, as DNA: TGTGCCAGCAGAGTACCGGGGGAAAGCTACACCTTT.

This clonotype has just a few counts. The chain couples TRBV7-9 to TRBJ1-4, with TRBD1 identical over 10 bases. V was pared by 5 bases and J by 3 bases, with 12 bases of the junction left unmatched. The length of the CDR3 is 18 residues. CDR1 is SEHNR, CDR2 FQNEAQ, per germline (reference sequence). The chain's CDR3 is CASSPKTGGALANEKLFF. In nucleotides, the CDR3 is TGTGCCAGCAGCCCAAAGACAGGGGGCGCATTGGCTAATGAAAAACTGTTTTTT.

The chain couples TRBV12-3 or TRBV12-4 to TRBJ2-1; 8 positions agree with TRBD2. The junction had 8 bases not matched to a gene; V was cut back by 3 bases and J by 7 bases. The CDR3 is made up of 15 amino acids. CDR3 amino acids: CASSFVGRAKNEQFF. The CDR3 nucleotides read TGTGCCAGCAGTTTCGTCGGGAGGGCCAAGAATGAGCAGTTCTTC.

The count of this clonotype is one. The rearrangement joins TRBV5-1 to TRBJ1-2; 9 bases are shared with TRBD1. This CDR3 contains 15 residues. J lost 6 bases, V lost 2 bases, and 8 bases had no gene match. The germline CDR1 and CDR2 sequences are SGHRS and YFSETQ. Here the CDR3 reads CASSFGTGFGDGYTF. CDR3 in DNA: TGCGCCAGCAGCTTCGGGACAGGGTTTGGCGATGGCTACACCTTC.

In its sample, this clonotype was seen a few times. This sequence joins TRBV12-3 or TRBV12-4 and TRBJ1-2, with 9 bases fitting TRBD1. Unmatched junction bases numbered 12, after V lost 6 bases and J lost 13 bases. This CDR3 comprises 13 residues. CDR3 sequence (DNA): TGTGCCAGCAGCCTCCGGGACAGGGCCCGTCTCACCTTC. It codes for CASSLRDRARLTF.

The chain couples TRBV5-5 to TRBJ2-5; D uncertain. Germline lookup yields CDR1 SGHKS and CDR2 YYEKEE (reference sequence). Trimming took off 0 bases at V and 2 bases at J, with 11 bases between the two ends. The CDR3 has 15 amino acids. The CDR3 is CASSLVGERQETQYF. Written as DNA, the CDR3 is TGTGCCAGCAGCTTGGTAGGTGAGAGGCAAGAGACCCAGTACTTC.

The rearrangement joins TRBV12-3 or TRBV12-4 to TRBJ2-4, with D perhaps TRBD1 or TRBD2 (6 bases each). The CDR3 is 17 residues long. The V end was cut by 5 bases, the J end by 4 bases, with 21 bases between. The CDR3 nucleotides read TGTGCCAGCAGTCCCCTCCCGGGACAAGGGGGGAAAAACATTCAGTACTTC. It yields the protein CASSPLPGQGGKNIQYF.

The chain carries TRBV7-2 and TRBJ1-5, with a weak D call TRBD1 (5 bases). Germline V gene sequence: CDR1 SGHTA, CDR2 FQGNSA. The ends were cut back, 5 bases at V and 0 bases at J, with 17 bases in the middle. The CDR3 is made up of 17 amino acids. The DNA of the CDR3 is TGTGCCAGCAGCCCCAGTGGGGGTTGGGATAGCAATCAGCCCCAGCATTTT. As protein: CASSPSGGWDSNQPQHF.

In this sample, this clonotype turned up a few times. A much larger clone is a single base away; this may be a read error. The chain employs TRBV28 and TRBJ2-5, with D unclear. CDR3 length equals 12 residues. The germline CDR1 and CDR2 sequences are MDHEN and SYDVKM. V was clipped by 1 base and J by 1 base, with 1 base between them. The CDR3 loop reads CASSLFQETQYF. CDR3 nucleotide sequence: TGTGCCAGCAGTTTATTCCAAGAGACCCAGTACTTC.

The gene calls are TRBV4-1 and TRBJ1-1; D remains unclear. Germline CDR1 reads MGHRA; CDR2 reads YSYEKL. The ends were cut back, 1 base at V and 8 bases at J, with 11 bases in the middle. The CDR3 runs to 13 residues. CDR3 in DNA: TGCGCCAGCAGCCAAGGGTTCGGCAGAGAAGCTTTCTTT. It codes for CASSQGFGREAFF.

The V call is TRBV28, the J call TRBJ2-2; maybe TRBD2 (5 bases). Germline V gene sequence: CDR1 MDHEN, CDR2 SYDVKM. CDR3 length: 15 amino acids. Trimming left V 1 base short and J 5 bases short, with 11 bases between. CDR3 in DNA: TGTGCCAGCAGTTTATCCGGGATGGGAACCGGGGAGCTGTTTTTT. It codes for CASSLSGMGTGELFF. Full variable domain (outside the CDR3, taken from reference TRBV28 and TRBJ2-2): DVKVTQSSRYLVKRTGEKVFLECVQDMDHENMFWYRQDPGLGLRLIYFSYDVKMKEKGDIPEGYSVSREKKERFSLILESASTNQTSMYLCASSLSGMGTGELFFGEGSRLTVL.

This clonotype was recorded a few times. The gene calls are TRBV4-1 and TRBJ2-5; D gene unclear. The J call is doubtful: the DNA matches TRBJ2-7 better. CDR3 length: 12 residues. Germline assignment: CDR1 MGHRA and CDR2 YSYEKL. CDR3 DNA: TGCGCCAGCAGCCAAGCTCAAAACGAGCAGTACTTC. Translated: CASSQAQNEQYF.

The chain joins TRBV5-5 to TRBJ2-5; 7 nucleotides agree with TRBD1. TRBJ2-7 explains the end of the DNA better; the J call may be wrong. This CDR3 is 18 amino acids long. CDR1 and CDR2 (germline): SGHKS, YYEKEE (reference sequence). This CDR3 is CASSVRRDRDRKYYEQYF. The CDR3 DNA sequence: TGTGCCAGCAGCGTGCGTAGGGACCGGGACAGAAAATACTACGAGCAGTACTTC.

The V call is TRBV4-3, the J call TRBJ2-7; 11 nucleotides line up with TRBD2. The CDR3 sequence is 17 residues long. The trim removed 3 bases at V and 0 bases at J, leaving 7 bases unmatched. CDR1 is LGHNA, CDR2 YSLEER, per germline. The CDR3, as DNA: TGCGCCAGCAGCCAGGTTATTAGCGGGGGGGACTCCTACGAGCAGTACTTC. The encoded protein is CASSQVISGGDSYEQYF.

This clonotype occurred a few times. The chain couples TRBV6-2 or TRBV6-3 to TRBJ2-5; D gene uncertain. CDR1 and CDR2 (germline): MNHEY, SVGEGT. The ends were cut back, 6 bases at V and 5 bases at J, with 16 bases in the middle. The CDR3 sequence is 14 residues long. The CDR3 region has the DNA TGTGCCAGCAGCGGATTCCTAGTGGGTGAGACCCAGTACTTC. Translated, it gives CASSGFLVGETQYF.

This clonotype was observed a handful of times. The rearrangement links TRBV5-5 to TRBJ2-5; the D gene is possibly TRBD2 (6 bases). Germline CDR1 and CDR2: SGHKS and YYEKEE (reference sequence). With 5 bases removed from V and 4 bases from J, the gap between germline ends came to 15 bases. The CDR3 covers 14 residues. The CDR3 is CASSQTASVETQYF. Written as DNA, the CDR3 is TGTGCCAGCAGTCAGACGGCTAGCGTAGAGACCCAGTACTTC.

CDR3 DNA: TGTGCCAGCAGCTTTTTGTCGGGACAGGGAAATAATGAGCAGTTCTTC. Encoded protein: CASSFLSGQGNNEQFF. The rearrangement links TRBV5-5 to TRBJ2-1; 9 bases fit TRBD1. The germline CDR1 and CDR2 sequences are SGHKS and YYEKEE (reference sequence). V was clipped by 2 bases and J by 7 bases; unmatched bases: 10. The CDR3 sequence is 16 residues long.

This clonotype came up a few times. The chain employs TRBV7-3 and TRBJ1-2, with TRBD1 matching over 8 bases. Germline CDR1 SGHTA, CDR2 FQGTGA. V shed 0 bases, J shed 5 bases, and the junction held 5 bases outside the gene matches. The CDR3 runs to 15 residues. The CDR3 reads CASSLTGRGRYGYTF. In DNA form, the CDR3 reads TGTGCCAGCAGCTTAACCGGCAGGGGGCGTTATGGCTACACCTTC.

This clonotype was seen a few times. The gene calls are TRBV28 and TRBJ2-5, with 8 positions matching TRBD1. TRBJ2-1 matches the DNA end more closely, so the J call is doubtful. The CDR3 sequence is 19 residues long. In germline, CDR1 is MDHEN, CDR2 SYDVKM. CDR3 protein: CASSAATSDRAYYYNEQFF. The CDR3 DNA reads as TGTGCCAGCAGCGCGGCTACTTCGGACAGGGCCTATTACTACAATGAGCAGTTCTTC.

This clonotype occurred a few times. The chain employs TRBV10-3 and TRBJ2-3, with a possible D match to TRBD2 (6 bases). Trimming stripped 11 bases from V and 6 bases from J, with 21 bases between. The CDR3 contains 14 residues. The germline gives CDR1 ENHRY, CDR2 SYGVKD. CDR3 region: CASYRGGTGDTQYF. CDR3 in DNA: TGTGCCTCCTACCGGGGTGGGACTGGGGATACGCAGTATTTT.

This clonotype was detected many times. The V and J genes are TRBV29-1 and TRBJ2-7; maybe TRBD2 (6 bases). The V and J ends lost 4 bases and 2 bases respectively, with 24 bases between them. CDR1 and CDR2 (germline): SQVTM, ANQGSEA. The CDR3 runs to 17 residues. In DNA, the CDR3 is TGCAGCGTTGGAGGCCCTCCTGGAACGGGAGCGACCTACGAGCAGTACTTC. Protein product: CSVGGPPGTGATYEQYF.